Following are 8 T cell receptor beta chains from one sample sequenced in a study of blood T cell repertoires in COVID-19. Sequenced by immunoSEQ multiplex PCR; TCRdb stores in-frame clones only, minus some. The sample gives under 200,000 clones, 80% of which show up once; 3.4% is in the top ten. What was sequenced was PBMCs or T cells enriched from blood (not recorded which). All receptors come from a woman in her sixties who had recovered from COVID-19.

The chain is built from TRBV6-1 and TRBJ2-1; D remains ambiguous. Germline lookup yields CDR1 MNHNS and CDR2 SASEGT. This CDR3 has 11 residues. V was clipped by 0 bases and J by 10 bases, with 4 bases between them. CDR3 sequence reads: CASSEAGEQFF. Written as DNA, the CDR3 is TGTGCCAGCAGTGAAGCTGGCGAGCAGTTCTTC.

The rearrangement links TRBV5-1 to TRBJ2-1, with 11 bases identical to TRBD1. Germline values: CDR1 SGHRS, CDR2 YFSETQ. The CDR3 totals 16 residues. V shed 0 bases and J 3 bases; nucleotides not matched to a gene: 2. Here the CDR3 reads CASSLGGQGVYNEQFF. The CDR3 DNA sequence: TGCGCCAGCAGCTTGGGGGGACAGGGGGTCTACAATGAGCAGTTCTTC.

This clone has just a few counts. This chain joins TRBV7-2 and TRBJ2-4; 9 bases align to TRBD1. The CDR3 consists of 16 residues. Per the germline V gene, CDR1 is SGHTA and CDR2 is FQGNSA. The V segment lost 5 bases and the J segment 3 bases; nucleotides outside the gene matches: 8. This chain's CDR3 is CASSPGTGYSKNIQYF. CDR3 nucleotide sequence: TGTGCCAGCAGCCCAGGGACAGGGTATAGCAAAAACATTCAGTACTTC.

The rearrangement uses TRBV12-3 or TRBV12-4 and TRBJ1-2; the D gene is possibly TRBD1 (5 bases). The CDR3 sequence is 12 residues long. The V and J ends lost 4 bases and 6 bases respectively, with 9 bases between them. CDR3 loop: CASSSRADGYTF. CDR3 bases: TGTGCCAGCAGTTCCAGGGCGGATGGCTACACCTTC.

This clone was detected only once. This CDR3 is CASGLTGGDYGYTF. The CDR3 bases are TGTGCCAGCGGTTTAACAGGGGGGGACTATGGCTACACCTTC. The chain employs TRBV6-5 and TRBJ1-2; 8 bases line up with TRBD1. V was clipped by 8 bases and J by 3 bases; unmatched bases: 8. The CDR3 is 14 amino acids. Germline values: CDR1 MNHEY, CDR2 SVGAGI.

V and J are TRBV11-2 and TRBJ2-7, with D tentatively TRBD1 (6 bases). Germline V gives CDR1 SGHAT, CDR2 FQNNGV. Trimming stripped 1 base from V and 2 bases from J, with 12 bases between. This CDR3 has 15 residues. The CDR3 loop is CASSLGTVLTYEQYF. Written as DNA, the CDR3 is TGTGCCAGCAGCTTAGGGACAGTGCTAACCTACGAGCAGTACTTC.

The chain recombines TRBV6-5 with TRBJ1-1; no clear D gene. The CDR3 length is 16 residues. V lost 3 bases and J 1 base, leaving 15 bases between the germline ends. The V gene's germline CDR1 is MNHEY and CDR2 SVGAGI. In nucleotides, the CDR3 is TGTGCCAGCAGTTATTCCGGCCATGGGCGGAACACTGAAGCTTTCTTT. Translation: CASSYSGHGRNTEAFF.

The chain couples TRBV5-1 to TRBJ2-1; weak D call: TRBD1 (6 bases). CDR3 length: 13 amino acids. Trimming removed 0 bases from V and 14 bases from J, with 15 bases in between. Germline lookup yields CDR1 SGHRS and CDR2 YFSETQ. The CDR3 DNA sequence: TGCGCCAGCAGCTTGGGTTCAGGGGACGGGGAGTTCTTC. Protein product: CASSLGSGDGEFF.